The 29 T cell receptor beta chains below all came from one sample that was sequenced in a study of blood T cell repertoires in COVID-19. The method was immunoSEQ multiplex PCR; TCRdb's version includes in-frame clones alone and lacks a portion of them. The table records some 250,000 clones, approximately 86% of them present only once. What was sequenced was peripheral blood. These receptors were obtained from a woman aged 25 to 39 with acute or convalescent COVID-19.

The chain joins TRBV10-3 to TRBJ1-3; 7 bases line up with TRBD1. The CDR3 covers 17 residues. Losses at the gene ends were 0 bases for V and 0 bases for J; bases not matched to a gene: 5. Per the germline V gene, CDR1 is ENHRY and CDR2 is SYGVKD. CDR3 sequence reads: CAISESWDSYSGNTIYF. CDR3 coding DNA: TGTGCCATCAGTGAGTCCTGGGACAGTTACTCTGGAAACACCATATATTTT.

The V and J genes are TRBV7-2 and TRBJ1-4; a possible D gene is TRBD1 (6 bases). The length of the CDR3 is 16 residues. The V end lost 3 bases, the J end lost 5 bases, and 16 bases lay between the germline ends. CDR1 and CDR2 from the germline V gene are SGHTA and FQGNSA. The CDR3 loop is CASSFQGTGTNEKLFF. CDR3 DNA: TGTGCCAGCAGCTTCCAGGGGACCGGGACCAATGAAAAACTGTTTTTT.

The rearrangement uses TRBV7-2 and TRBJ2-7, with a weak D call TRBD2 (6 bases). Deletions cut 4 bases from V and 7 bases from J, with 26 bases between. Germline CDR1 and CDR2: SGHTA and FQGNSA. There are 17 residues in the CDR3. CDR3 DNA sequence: TGTGCCAGCAGCTCAACCCCTAGTGGGAGGCCCACCGGAGAGCAGTACTTC. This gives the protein CASSSTPSGRPTGEQYF.

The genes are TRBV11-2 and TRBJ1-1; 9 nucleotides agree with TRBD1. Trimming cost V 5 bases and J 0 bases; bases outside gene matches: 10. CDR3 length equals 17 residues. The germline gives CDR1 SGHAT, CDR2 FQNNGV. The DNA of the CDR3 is TGTGCCAGCAGCAGGTGGACAGGGGCGCGTTTGAACACTGAAGCTTTCTTT. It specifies CASSRWTGARLNTEAFF.

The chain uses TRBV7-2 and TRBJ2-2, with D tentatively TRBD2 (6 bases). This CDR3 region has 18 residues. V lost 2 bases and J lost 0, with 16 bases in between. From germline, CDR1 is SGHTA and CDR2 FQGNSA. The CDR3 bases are TGTGCCAGCAGCTTAAAGCGTTTCGCGGGAACGAACACCGGGGAGCTGTTTTTT. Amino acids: CASSLKRFAGTNTGELFF.

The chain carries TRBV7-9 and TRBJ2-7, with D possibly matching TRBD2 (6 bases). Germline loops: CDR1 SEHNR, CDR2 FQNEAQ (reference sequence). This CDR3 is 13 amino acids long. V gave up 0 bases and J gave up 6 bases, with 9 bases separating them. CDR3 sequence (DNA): TGTGCCAGCAGCTTAGCGGGAGGATCCGAGCAGTACTTC. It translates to CASSLAGGSEQYF. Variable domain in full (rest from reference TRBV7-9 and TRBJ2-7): DTGVSQNPRHKITKRGQNVTFRCDPISEHNRLYWYRQTLGQGPEFLTYFQNEAQLEKSRLLSDRFSAERPKGSFSTLEIQRTEQGDSAMYLCASSLAGGSEQYFGPGTRLTVT.

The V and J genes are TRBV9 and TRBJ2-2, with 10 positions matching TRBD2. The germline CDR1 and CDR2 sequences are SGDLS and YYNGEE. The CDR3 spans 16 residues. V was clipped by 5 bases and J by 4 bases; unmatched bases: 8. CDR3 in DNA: TGTGCCAGCAGTTTGGGAGCGGGAGGGGTCACCGGGGAGCTGTTTTTT. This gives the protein CASSLGAGGVTGELFF.

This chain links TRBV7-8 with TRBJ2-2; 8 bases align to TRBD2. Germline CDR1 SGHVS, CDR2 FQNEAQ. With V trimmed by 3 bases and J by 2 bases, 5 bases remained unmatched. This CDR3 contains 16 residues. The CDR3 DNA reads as TGTGCCAGCAGCTTGGGTAGCGGGGCAAACACCGGGGAGCTGTTTTTT. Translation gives CASSLGSGANTGELFF.

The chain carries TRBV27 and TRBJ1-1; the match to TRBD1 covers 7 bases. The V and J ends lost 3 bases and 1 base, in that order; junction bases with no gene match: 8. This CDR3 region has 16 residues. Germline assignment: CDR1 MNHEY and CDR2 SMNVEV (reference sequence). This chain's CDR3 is CASSFSSGTANTEAFF. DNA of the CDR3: TGTGCCAGCAGTTTTTCCTCCGGGACAGCGAACACTGAAGCTTTCTTT.

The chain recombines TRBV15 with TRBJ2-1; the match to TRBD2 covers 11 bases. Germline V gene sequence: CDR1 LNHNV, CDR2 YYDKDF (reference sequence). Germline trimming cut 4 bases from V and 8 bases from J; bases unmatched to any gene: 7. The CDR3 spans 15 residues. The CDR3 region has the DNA TGTGCCACCAGCAATCTAGCGGGAGGACAGGATGAGCAGTTCTTC. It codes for CATSNLAGGQDEQFF. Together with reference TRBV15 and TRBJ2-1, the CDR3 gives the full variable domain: DAMVIQNPRYQVTQFGKPVTLSCSQTLNHNVMYWYQQKSSQAPKLLFHYYDKDFNNEADTPDNFQSRRPNTSFCFLDIRSPGLGDTAMYLCATSNLAGGQDEQFFGPGTRLTVL.

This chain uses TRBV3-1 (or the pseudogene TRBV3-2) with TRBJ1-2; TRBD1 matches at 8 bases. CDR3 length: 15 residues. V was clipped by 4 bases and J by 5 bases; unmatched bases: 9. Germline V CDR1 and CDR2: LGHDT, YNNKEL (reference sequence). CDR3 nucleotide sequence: TGTGCCAGCAGCCCCCGGACAGGGCTGGGATATGGCTACACCTTC. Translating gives CASSPRTGLGYGYTF.

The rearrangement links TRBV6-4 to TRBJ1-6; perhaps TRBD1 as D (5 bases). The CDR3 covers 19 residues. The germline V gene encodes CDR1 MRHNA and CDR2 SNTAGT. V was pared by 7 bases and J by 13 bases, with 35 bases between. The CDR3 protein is CASTDRGFYSGSAPFPLHF. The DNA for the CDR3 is TGTGCCAGCACCGATAGGGGTTTTTATTCTGGTTCCGCTCCTTTCCCCCTCCACTTT.

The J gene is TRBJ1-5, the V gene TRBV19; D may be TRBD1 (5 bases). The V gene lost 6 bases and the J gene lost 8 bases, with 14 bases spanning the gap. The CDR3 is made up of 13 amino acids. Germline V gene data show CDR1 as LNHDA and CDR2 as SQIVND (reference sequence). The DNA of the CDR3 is TGTGCCAGTAGCCCGGGGGGTGGGGAGCCCCAGCATTTT. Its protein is CASSPGGGEPQHF.

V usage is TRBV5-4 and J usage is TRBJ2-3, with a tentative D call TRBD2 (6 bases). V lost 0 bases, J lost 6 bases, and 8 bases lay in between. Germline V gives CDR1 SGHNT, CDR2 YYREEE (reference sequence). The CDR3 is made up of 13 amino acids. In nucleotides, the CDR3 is TGTGCCAGCAGCTTGGGGGGGGAGGATACGCAGTATTTT. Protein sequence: CASSLGGEDTQYF.

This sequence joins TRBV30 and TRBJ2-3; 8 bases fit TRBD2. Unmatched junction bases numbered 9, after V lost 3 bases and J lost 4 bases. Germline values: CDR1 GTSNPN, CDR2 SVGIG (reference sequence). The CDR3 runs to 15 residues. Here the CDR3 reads CAWSPAGAGPDTQYF. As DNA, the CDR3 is TGTGCCTGGAGCCCAGCGGGAGCGGGACCAGATACGCAGTATTTT.

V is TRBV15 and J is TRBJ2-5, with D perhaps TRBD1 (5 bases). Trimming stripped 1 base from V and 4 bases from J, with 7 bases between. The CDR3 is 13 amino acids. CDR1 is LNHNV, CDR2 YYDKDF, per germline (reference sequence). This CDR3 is CATSRVDRETQYF. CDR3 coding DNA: TGTGCCACCAGCAGAGTAGACAGAGAGACCCAGTACTTC.

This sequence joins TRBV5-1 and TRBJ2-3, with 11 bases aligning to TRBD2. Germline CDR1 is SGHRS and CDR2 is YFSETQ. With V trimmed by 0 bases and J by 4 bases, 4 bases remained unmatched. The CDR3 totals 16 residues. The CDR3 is CASSLVLAGVSDTQYF. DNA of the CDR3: TGCGCCAGCAGCTTGGTACTAGCGGGAGTATCAGATACGCAGTATTTT.

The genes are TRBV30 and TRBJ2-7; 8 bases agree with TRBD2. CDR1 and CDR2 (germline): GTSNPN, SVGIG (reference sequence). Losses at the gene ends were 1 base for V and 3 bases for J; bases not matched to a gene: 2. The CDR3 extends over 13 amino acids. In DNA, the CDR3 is TGTGCCTGGAGTGGGACTAGCATCTACGAGCAGTACTTC. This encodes CAWSGTSIYEQYF.

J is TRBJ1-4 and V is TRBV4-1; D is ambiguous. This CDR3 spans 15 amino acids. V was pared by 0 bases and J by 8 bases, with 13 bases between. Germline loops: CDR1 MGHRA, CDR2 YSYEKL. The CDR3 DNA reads TGCGCCAGCAGCCAAGATATCAGGATTGGAGAAAAACTGTTTTTT. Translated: CASSQDIRIGEKLFF.

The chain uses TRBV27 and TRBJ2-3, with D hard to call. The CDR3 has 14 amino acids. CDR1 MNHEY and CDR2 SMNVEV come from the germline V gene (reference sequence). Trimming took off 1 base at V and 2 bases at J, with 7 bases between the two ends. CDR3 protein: CASSLFLSTDTQYF. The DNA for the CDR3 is TGTGCCAGCAGTTTATTCCTTTCCACAGATACGCAGTATTTT.

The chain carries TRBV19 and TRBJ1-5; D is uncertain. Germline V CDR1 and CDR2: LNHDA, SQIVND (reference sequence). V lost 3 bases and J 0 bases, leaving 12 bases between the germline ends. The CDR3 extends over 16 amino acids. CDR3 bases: TGTGCCAGTAGTATGGCCTCACAGATTAGCAATCAGCCCCAGCATTTT. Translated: CASSMASQISNQPQHF.

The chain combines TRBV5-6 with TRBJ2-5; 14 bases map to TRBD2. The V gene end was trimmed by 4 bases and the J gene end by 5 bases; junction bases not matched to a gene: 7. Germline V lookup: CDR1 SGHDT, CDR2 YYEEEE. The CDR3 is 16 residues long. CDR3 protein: CASSPGTSGSRETQYF. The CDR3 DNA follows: TGTGCCAGCAGCCCAGGGACTAGCGGGAGTCGGGAGACCCAGTACTTC.

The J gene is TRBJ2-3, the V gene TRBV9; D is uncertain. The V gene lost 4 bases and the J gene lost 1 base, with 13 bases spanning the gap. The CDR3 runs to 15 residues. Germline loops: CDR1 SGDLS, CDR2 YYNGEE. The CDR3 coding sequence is TGTGCCAGCAGCCCCTCGAGCTTTGGCACAGATACGCAGTATTTT. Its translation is CASSPSSFGTDTQYF. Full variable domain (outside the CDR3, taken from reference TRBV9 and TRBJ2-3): DSGVTQTPKHLITATGQRVTLRCSPRSGDLSVYWYQQSLDQGLQFLIQYYNGEERAKGNILERFSAQQFPDLHSELNLSSLELGDSALYFCASSPSSFGTDTQYFGPGTRLTVL.

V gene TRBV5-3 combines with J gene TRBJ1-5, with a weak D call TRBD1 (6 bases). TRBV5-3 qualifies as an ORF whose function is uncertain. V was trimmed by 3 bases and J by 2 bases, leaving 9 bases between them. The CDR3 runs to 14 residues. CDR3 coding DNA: TGTGCCAGAAGCTATCGACAGGGCAATCAGCCCCAGCATTTT. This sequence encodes CARSYRQGNQPQHF.

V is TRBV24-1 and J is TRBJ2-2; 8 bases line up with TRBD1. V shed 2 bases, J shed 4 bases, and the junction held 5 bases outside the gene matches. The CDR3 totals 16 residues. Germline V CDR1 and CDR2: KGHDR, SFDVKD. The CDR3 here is CATSDWLTGGTGELFF. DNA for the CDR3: TGTGCCACCAGTGATTGGCTAACAGGGGGCACCGGGGAGCTGTTTTTT.

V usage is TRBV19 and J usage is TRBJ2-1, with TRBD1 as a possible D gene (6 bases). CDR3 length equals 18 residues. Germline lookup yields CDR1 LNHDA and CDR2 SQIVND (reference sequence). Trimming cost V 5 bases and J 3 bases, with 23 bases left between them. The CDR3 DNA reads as TGTGCCAGTAGTCCCAGGGGTATCAGAACCAATATCTACAATGAGCAGTTCTTC. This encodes CASSPRGIRTNIYNEQFF.

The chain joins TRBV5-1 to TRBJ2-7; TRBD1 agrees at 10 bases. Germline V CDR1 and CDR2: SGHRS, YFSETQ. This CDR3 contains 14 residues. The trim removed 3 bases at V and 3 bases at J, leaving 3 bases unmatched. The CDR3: CASSYGTGDYEQYF. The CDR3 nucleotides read TGCGCCAGCAGCTACGGGACAGGGGACTACGAGCAGTACTTC.

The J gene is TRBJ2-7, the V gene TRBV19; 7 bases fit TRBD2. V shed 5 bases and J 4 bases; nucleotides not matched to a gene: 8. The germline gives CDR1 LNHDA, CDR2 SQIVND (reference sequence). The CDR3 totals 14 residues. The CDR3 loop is CASSRSSGGYEQYF. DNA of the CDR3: TGTGCCAGTAGTCGGTCTAGCGGCGGTTACGAGCAGTACTTC.

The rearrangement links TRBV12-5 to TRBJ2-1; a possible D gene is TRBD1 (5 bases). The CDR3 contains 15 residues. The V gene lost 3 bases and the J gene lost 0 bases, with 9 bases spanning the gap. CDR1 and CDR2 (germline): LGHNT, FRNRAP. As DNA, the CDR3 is TGTGCTAGTGGTTTTTCAGGGCTCTCCTACAATGAGCAGTTCTTC. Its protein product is CASGFSGLSYNEQFF.